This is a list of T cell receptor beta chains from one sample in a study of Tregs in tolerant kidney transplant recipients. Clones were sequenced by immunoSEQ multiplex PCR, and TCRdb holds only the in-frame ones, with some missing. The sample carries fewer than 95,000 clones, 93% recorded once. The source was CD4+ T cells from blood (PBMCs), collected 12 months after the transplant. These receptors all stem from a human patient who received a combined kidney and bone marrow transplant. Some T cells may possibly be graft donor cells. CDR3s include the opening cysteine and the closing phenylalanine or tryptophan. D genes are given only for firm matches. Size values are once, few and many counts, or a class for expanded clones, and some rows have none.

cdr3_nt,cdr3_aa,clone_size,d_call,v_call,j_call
TGTGCCAGCAGCCTCAGGGGGTCTGATACGCAGTATTTT,CASSLRGSDTQYF,.,TRBD1,TRBV9,TRBJ2-3
TGTGCCAGCAGCAATCTACTAGGGCTATACAATGAGCAGTTCTTC,CASSNLLGLYNEQFF,.,.,TRBV11-1,TRBJ2-1
TGTGCCAGCTCACCATTGCAAGGGGTCGAGCAGTACTTC,CASSPLQGVEQYF,once,.,TRBV18,TRBJ2-7
TGTGCCAGCAGTGGCCCCACCGGGGTCCGAAAAGAGACCCAGTACTTC,CASSGPTGVRKETQYF,.,.,TRBV2,TRBJ2-5
TGTGCCAGCAGCTTCACCCGGGACAGGGTGATAATTACCTACGAGCAGTACTTC,CASSFTRDRVIITYEQYF,once,TRBD1,TRBV11-2,TRBJ2-7
TGTGCCAGCGGCGTTGGGGGGAGGACGATGAATGAGCAGTTCTTC,CASGVGGRTMNEQFF,.,.,TRBV2,TRBJ2-1
TGTGCCAGCAGCCCACTCCCCGACGAGGTCAAGCAGTTCTTC,CASSPLPDEVKQFF,.,.,TRBV7-6,TRBJ2-1
TGTGCCAGCAGCCCAGGGGGTTGGGGACAGCTATACGAGCAGTACTTC,CASSPGGWGQLYEQYF,.,TRBD1,TRBV7-2,TRBJ2-7
TGTGCCAGCAGTGAACAGGCTAGCGCCTACAATGAGCAGTTCTTC,CASSEQASAYNEQFF,.,.,TRBV25-1,TRBJ2-1
TGTGCCAGTAGTAGGCGGGACAGGGAAAGGGGTTGGGGCAATCAGCCCCAGCATTTT,CASSRRDRERGWGNQPQHF,.,TRBD1,TRBV19,TRBJ1-5
TGCAGCCTACATGACGGGGGCTACACCTTC,CSLHDGGYTF,.,.,TRBV20-1,TRBJ1-2
TGTGCCAGCAGCTTAAATTCGGAAGGCGGAACGTACTTC,CASSLNSEGGTYF,.,.,TRBV7-9,TRBJ2-7
TGTGCCAGTAGTCCTCGACCGACGCGGGAGACCCAGTACTTC,CASSPRPTRETQYF,.,.,TRBV19,TRBJ2-5
TGCGCCAGCAGCCAAACTAACAGGGCCACTGAAGCTTTCTTT,CASSQTNRATEAFF,.,.,TRBV4-3,TRBJ1-1
TGTGCCAGCAGACCCACCCACAGGGATAATTCACCCCTCCACTTT,CASRPTHRDNSPLHF,.,.,TRBV28,TRBJ1-6
TGTGCCAGCAGCTTAGTAGTGCGGTCGAACTCCTACAATGAGCAGTTCTTC,CASSLVVRSNSYNEQFF,few,.,TRBV7-6,TRBJ2-1
TGTGCCAGCAGTCTTCCCACAGGGATCTCGGCAACTAATGAAAAACTGTTTTTT,CASSLPTGISATNEKLFF,.,.,TRBV2,TRBJ1-4
TGTGCCAGCAGCCCACAACCGGGACAGGGGACCGAGCAGTACTTC,CASSPQPGQGTEQYF,.,TRBD1,TRBV11-3,TRBJ2-7
TGTGCCTACGGGACAGGGGGCGGGCAGCCCCAGCATTTT,CAYGTGGGQPQHF,.,TRBD1,TRBV30,TRBJ1-5
TGCGCCAGCAGCTTTGGACAGGGGGGCACCGGGGAGCTGTTTTTT,CASSFGQGGTGELFF,.,TRBD1,TRBV5-1,TRBJ2-2
TGTGCCAGCAGTGATACCAGCGGGAGGCCCGCCTCCTACAATGAGCAGTTCTTC,CASSDTSGRPASYNEQFF,.,TRBD2,TRBV25-1,TRBJ2-1
TGTGCCAGCAGTCTCGGACTAGGGTACGAGCAGTACTTC,CASSLGLGYEQYF,.,TRBD2,TRBV11-1,TRBJ2-7
TGTGCCAGCAGCTTGGTCCGGGTTCCTAATGAAAAACTGTTTTTT,CASSLVRVPNEKLFF,.,.,TRBV5-5,TRBJ1-4
TGTGCCAGCAGGACGACAGGGGGGAACACTGAAGCTTTCTTT,CASRTTGGNTEAFF,.,TRBD1,TRBV6-6,TRBJ1-1
TGTGCCAGCAGTAAGGACTCCACGGGGTATGGCTACACCTTC,CASSKDSTGYGYTF,.,.,TRBV11-3,TRBJ1-2
TGTGCCAGCAGTTACTCGGGCAGGGGCCTCGATAATGAGCAGTTCTTC,CASSYSGRGLDNEQFF,once,.,TRBV6-6,TRBJ2-1
TGTGCCACACATTACAGGGGGCCCTACGAGCAGTACTTC,CATHYRGPYEQYF,.,TRBD1,TRBV6-1,TRBJ2-7
TGTGCCAGCAGCTTAGGGGGGGACGGGAGGGCCTTAAATGAGCAGTTCTTC,CASSLGGDGRALNEQFF,.,TRBD2,TRBV13,TRBJ2-1
TGTGCCAGCAGCTCCTCGGTGGGGACTAGCGGGCCTTTGGGGCAGTATTTT,CASSSSVGTSGPLGQYF,.,TRBD2,TRBV11-2,TRBJ2-3
TGTGCCAGCAGCTCGACAGGGATGAACACTGAAGCTTTCTTT,CASSSTGMNTEAFF,.,TRBD1,TRBV27,TRBJ1-1
TGTGCCTGGAGTGTACGACGACAGATGACTAACTATGGCTACACCTTC,CAWSVRRQMTNYGYTF,.,.,TRBV30,TRBJ1-2
TGTGCCAGCAGCTTACTGTACACTGAAGCTTTCTTT,CASSLLYTEAFF,.,.,TRBV7-9,TRBJ1-1
TGTGCCAGTAGTTCGACTAGGCAATACGAGCAGTACTTC,CASSSTRQYEQYF,.,.,TRBV19,TRBJ2-7
TGTGCCAGCAGCTTACAGGGAACCGGGGAGCTGTTTTTT,CASSLQGTGELFF,.,.,TRBV9,TRBJ2-2
TGTGCCAGCAGTGGGCTAGCTTGGGGCACCGGGGAGCTGTTTTTT,CASSGLAWGTGELFF,.,.,TRBV25-1,TRBJ2-2
TGTGCCAGCAGCCTCGGACAGGGGGCCGCCGGGGAGCTGTTTTTT,CASSLGQGAAGELFF,once,TRBD1,TRBV7-9,TRBJ2-2
TGTGCCAGCTCATCCTACAGGGGTCCCAATGAAAAACTGTTTTTT,CASSSYRGPNEKLFF,once,TRBD1,TRBV18,TRBJ1-4
TGCAGCGTCGACAGGGGCTATGGCTACACCTTC,CSVDRGYGYTF,.,TRBD1,TRBV29-1,TRBJ1-2
TGCGCCAGCAGCCAAAACTCCCAACAGGGGTTTGAGACCCAGTACTTC,CASSQNSQQGFETQYF,.,TRBD1,TRBV4-1,TRBJ2-5
TGTGCCTGGACCCCGGGGGGATCTTATGGCTACACCTTC,CAWTPGGSYGYTF,.,.,TRBV30,TRBJ1-2
TGTGCCAGCAGTCGTCTAGCGGGCGTCCATTTTTACGAGCAGTACTTC,CASSRLAGVHFYEQYF,.,TRBD2,TRBV28,TRBJ2-7
TGTGCCAGCAGTTACCTAGCGGGAGGGCAAGAGACCCAGTACTTC,CASSYLAGGQETQYF,.,TRBD2,TRBV6-5,TRBJ2-5
TGCGCCAGCAGCCAAGATCCAGGGGGAGGACAGGCCTACAATGAGCAGTTCTTC,CASSQDPGGGQAYNEQFF,once,.,TRBV4-3,TRBJ2-1
TGTGCCAGTAGCCGACCAAGGAACGAGGACAGGGGGCCTGAAGCTTTCTTT,CASSRPRNEDRGPEAFF,.,TRBD1,TRBV19,TRBJ1-1
TGTGCCAGCAGCTTAAACGGGCCTCTAGCGGGAGGGGATACGCAGTATTTT,CASSLNGPLAGGDTQYF,.,TRBD2,TRBV7-3,TRBJ2-3
TGTGCCAGCAGCCAAGCGAGACTGCGTCCCTACGAGCAGTACTTC,CASSQARLRPYEQYF,.,.,TRBV4-2,TRBJ2-7
TGTGCCAGCAGCTTAATCTCTGTCAGTTTGAAAGCTTTCTTT,CASSLISVSLKAFF,.,.,TRBV7-8,TRBJ1-1
TGTGCCTGGAGAGGGACAGGGTATTGGTCACCCCTCCACTTT,CAWRGTGYWSPLHF,.,TRBD1,TRBV30,TRBJ1-6
TGTGCCAGCAGCCAAGGAGACAGGGCGGTCACCGAGCAGTACTTC,CASSQGDRAVTEQYF,.,TRBD1,TRBV4-2,TRBJ2-7
TGTGCCAGTTCCCTCGGGACAGATCAGCCCCAGCATTTT,CASSLGTDQPQHF,.,TRBD1,TRBV30,TRBJ1-5
TGTGCCATCAGTGACGCACGGGGGGCTCTATATGGCAATGAGCAGTTCTTC,CAISDARGALYGNEQFF,.,.,TRBV10-3,TRBJ2-1
TGTGCTAGTGGTTCCTTCCCCTACTACACGAATCAAGAGACCCAGTACTTC,CASGSFPYYTNQETQYF,.,.,TRBV12-5,TRBJ2-5
TGTGCCAGCAGCCTACGGACAGGGTATGGCACAGATACGCAGTATTTT,CASSLRTGYGTDTQYF,.,TRBD1,TRBV7-2,TRBJ2-3
TGCGCCAGCAGGGCGGATGGATTATACACCTTC,CASRADGLYTF,.,.,TRBV10-1,TRBJ1-2
TGTGCCAGCAGCACCTACCGGACTAGCGGGACCTACGAGCAGTACTTC,CASSTYRTSGTYEQYF,.,TRBD2,TRBV5-6,TRBJ2-7
TGTGCCAGCAGCCCCCGGGAGACATTCTCTGGGGCCAACGTCCTGACTTTC,CASSPRETFSGANVLTF,.,.,TRBV4-2,TRBJ2-6
TGTGCCAGCAGCCCAACCGGGACAGGGGTAGGGAATGAGCAGTTCTTC,CASSPTGTGVGNEQFF,.,TRBD1,TRBV4-2,TRBJ2-1
TGTGCCAGCAGCTTGGACAGGGACCGAGAGACCCAGTACTTC,CASSLDRDRETQYF,.,TRBD1,TRBV7-8,TRBJ2-5
TGTGCCAGCAGCTTATACGGGAGCGGATACGAGCAGTACTTC,CASSLYGSGYEQYF,.,.,TRBV11-2,TRBJ2-7